These 10 T cell receptor beta chains were all obtained from the same sample, sequenced in a study of multiple sclerosis patients with progressive multifocal leukoencephalopathy. Sample time point: before natalizumab initiation. Produced via immunoSEQ multiplex PCR; TCRdb's table is partial and in-frame only. The repertoire holds around 28,000 clones, around 89% seen once, with approximately 1% in the top ten. Material for sequencing was PBMCs. The receptors derive from a human donor with multiple sclerosis.

The chain links TRBV9 to TRBJ2-1, with 14 bases that match TRBD2. The CDR3 has 14 residues. Unmatched junction bases numbered 2, after V lost 3 bases and J lost 9 bases. CDR1 is SGDLS, CDR2 YYNGEE, per germline. CDR3 region: CASSAGLAGVEQFF. In DNA, the CDR3 is TGTGCCAGCAGCGCGGGACTAGCGGGGGTTGAGCAGTTCTTC. Full variable domain (rest looked up from reference TRBV9 and TRBJ2-1): DSGVTQTPKHLITATGQRVTLRCSPRSGDLSVYWYQQSLDQGLQFLIQYYNGEERAKGNILERFSAQQFPDLHSELNLSSLELGDSALYFCASSAGLAGVEQFFGPGTRLTVL.

The sample holds a few counts of this clone. The rearrangement links TRBV10-3 to TRBJ1-1, with D unresolved. The CDR3 sequence is 15 residues long. Trimming took 7 bases from V and 5 from J, leaving 20 bases between them. CDR1 and CDR2 from the germline V gene are ENHRY and SYGVKD. The CDR3 region is CAITRGRPPLTEAFF. Written as DNA, the CDR3 is TGTGCCATCACTCGAGGGCGACCGCCACTTACTGAAGCTTTCTTT.

This rearrangement joins TRBV25-1 to TRBJ2-5, with D possibly being TRBD1 or TRBD2 (5 bases each). There are 14 residues in the CDR3. Germline values: CDR1 MGHDK, CDR2 SYGVNS. The ends were cut back, 4 bases at V and 1 base at J, with 10 bases in the middle. The CDR3 DNA follows: TGTGCCAGCAGTGCCGGGACCGGCCAAGAGACCCAGTACTTC. Protein sequence: CASSAGTGQETQYF.

The V call is TRBV6-1, the J call TRBJ2-3; 7 nucleotides line up with TRBD2. Germline V CDR1 and CDR2: MNHNS, SASEGT. The CDR3 totals 15 residues. Trimming cost V 10 bases and J 1 base; bases outside gene matches: 11. The chain's CDR3 is CATKPGGKGTDTQYF. The CDR3 DNA reads TGTGCCACCAAGCCGGGGGGTAAGGGCACAGATACGCAGTATTTT.

This clone was seen more than once but under ten times. This rearrangement joins TRBV25-1 to TRBJ2-7, with D possibly matching TRBD1 (6 bases). This CDR3 is built from 13 residues. CDR1 and CDR2 from the germline V gene are MGHDK and SYGVNS. V lost 4 bases and J 2 bases, leaving 9 bases between the germline ends. CDR3 amino acids: CASSGTEPYEQYF. The CDR3 nucleotides read TGTGCCAGCAGTGGGACAGAACCCTACGAGCAGTACTTC.

The V and J genes are TRBV6-5 and TRBJ1-3, with unresolved D. In germline, CDR1 is MNHEY, CDR2 SVGAGI. V lost 6 bases to trimming and J lost 2 bases, with 8 bases between them. CDR3 size: 13 residues. CDR3 in amino acids: CASSDLAGNTIYF. As DNA, the CDR3 is TGTGCCAGCAGCGACCTTGCTGGAAACACCATATATTTT.

In DNA, the CDR3 is TGTGCCAGCAGCTTTGGGGGGAACTACGAGCAGTACTTC. Translated: CASSFGGNYEQYF. V usage is TRBV7-3 and J usage is TRBJ2-7; D perhaps matches TRBD2 (6 bases). Germline V gene data show CDR1 as SGHTA and CDR2 as FQGTGA. The CDR3 sequence is 13 residues long. Trimming pared 3 bases from V and 3 bases from J, leaving 9 bases between.

The chain couples TRBV7-6 to TRBJ1-1, with a weak D call TRBD1 (5 bases). CDR3 length: 12 amino acids. Germline CDR1 and CDR2: SGHVS and FNYEAQ. The V gene lost 2 bases and the J gene lost 6 bases, with 7 bases spanning the gap. In DNA form, the CDR3 reads TGTGCCAGCAGCTTACTAGGGGCTGAAGCTTTCTTT. This sequence encodes CASSLLGAEAFF.

The V call is TRBV18, the J call TRBJ1-2; unclear D gene. Trimming cost V 1 base and J 0 bases, with 6 bases left between them. There are 14 residues in the CDR3. From germline, CDR1 is KGHSH and CDR2 LQKENI. The CDR3 bases are TGTGCCAGCTCACCACGAGGGTCTAACTATGGCTACACCTTC. It is translated as CASSPRGSNYGYTF.

This clone was detected only once. The V gene is TRBV10-3, the J gene TRBJ2-7; no clear D. Germline V gives CDR1 ENHRY, CDR2 SYGVKD. Trimming took 5 bases from V and 1 from J, leaving 12 bases between them. The CDR3 has 14 amino acids. CDR3: CAISTSQPSYEQYF. The DNA of the CDR3 is TGTGCCATCAGTACATCACAGCCTTCCTACGAGCAGTACTTC.